The present T cell receptor (beta chain) was sequenced within a study of beta chain features in type 1 diabetes (dated by TCRdb to 2017 to 2018). General notes on the study: Mean age, gender distribution, total cell number and subset yield did not differ between patients and healthy donors. Naive and central memory subsets were obtained from all 30 or so donors, but regulatory and stem cell-like memory subsets were isolated from only 8 patients and roughly 8 healthy donors. The study compared TCRB repertoires of sorted circulating CD4+ T cell subsets between recently diagnosed type 1 diabetes patients and matched healthy donors. A total of roughly 100,000,000 sorted cells were examined across all samples, and the number of cells per subset was strongly correlated with RNA yield. Paper-wide results and their limitations: HLA sub-analyses involved small numbers of individuals, so any influence of HLA type on TCRB rearrangement remained unresolved. A moderate but significant shortening of TCRB CDR3 length was observed in type 1 diabetes patients in all four CD4+ subsets. Sequencing cDNA rather than genomic DNA could over-represent highly expressing activated cells, although activation and CD3 levels did not differ between groups. At VDJ recombination sites, patients with type 1 diabetes made fewer insertions and deleted more nucleotides, a pattern implying thymic rearrangement abnormalities. Naive, central memory and regulatory TCRB repertoires appeared more similar among patients than among healthy donors. Shorter templates might be favored by PCR, yet because patient and control samples were amplified and corrected together, any such skew would affect both groups equally.

From each donor, a single peripheral blood sample of about 100 mL on average was drawn into heparinised tubes. Using a panel that included CD45RO, CCR7, CD25, CD127, CD95 and CD27, naive, central memory, regulatory and stem cell-like memory CD4+ T cells were sorted on a BD FACSAria II. Every sorted population had a purity above 95%. PBMCs were isolated immediately by Lymphoprep density gradient centrifugation and stained directly without culture. Samples were stained and sorted in pairs, with one healthy donor and one patient per experiment, so that batch effects were minimized. V drops 5 bases and J drops 0 bases, leaving 5 bases in between. The germline V gene encodes CDR1 SNHLY and CDR2 FYNNEI. Including cysteine and phenylalanine, the CDR3 has 12 amino acids. Only the CDR3 part of the read is kept: 36 bases, read in frame from the first base. The entire isolated RNA was reverse transcribed using the High Capacity cDNA Reverse Transcription Kit, and thus expressed TCRB transcripts were sequenced. Deep immunoSEQ sequencing was applied to naive, central memory and regulatory T cell samples, giving an average of approximately 4 million total reads per sample. Sorted cells were lysed in RLT buffer and RNA was extracted with DNase-treated RNeasy Micro or Mini kits, depending on cell number. To prevent cross-contamination, every cell subset was processed on its own, while patient and healthy donor samples were processed together. TCRB sequences were amplified from cDNA with the immunoSEQ multiplex PCR, producing 87-bp fragments spanning the CDR3 region. Sequencing of the amplicons was done on the Illumina HiSeq platform. In the source study's methods: Synthetic template baselines were used to correct PCR bias computationally, reads within Hamming distance 2 were collapsed, and singletons that could not be merged were discarded. By aligning reads against IMGT, V, D and J genes, CDR3 length, and insertions or deletions at six rearrangement sites were assigned. Within each subset, clonotype counts were normalized to the number of sorted cells before true diversity and Gini coefficients were calculated with the tcR R package. The overlap coefficient, calculated on TCRB nucleotide sequences, was used to quantify repertoire sharing. As a proxy for the pre-selection repertoire, out-of-frame TCRB sequences from naive cells were analyzed. TCRdb stores this immuneACCESS table with in-frame sequences only. Part of the clones is absent; in the studies checked, under half of the shortfall reflects unresolved V genes, and no reason is known for the rest. V and J calls and clone size are those listed in that table; D and trimming were worked out from the DNA. Within this sample are 810,000 or so clones, with about a sixth of them counted one time only. The ten largest clones represent 0.02% to 0.03% of the sample.

As for this clone: Its antigen is unknown. No base-level quality is on record; no much larger clone is a single base apart.

This clonotype was obtained from a woman between 18 and 29 years old in good health. In this chain, TRBV2 is recombined with TRBJ2-7; the D gene identity is not certain. Material for sequencing was naive CD4+ T cells from blood. Read against the paper, the sample's cell subset or site label means: true naive CD4+ T cells. At the DNA level, the sequence is TGTGCCAGCAGTCGAATCTCCTACGAGCAGTACTTC. It codes for CASSRISYEQYF. The CDR3 plus the reference TRBV2 and TRBJ2-7 genes for the other parts give the full variable domain: EPEVTQTPSHQVTQMGQEVILRCVPISNHLYFYWYRQILGQKVEFLVSFYNNEISEKSEIFDDQFSVERPDGSNFTLKIRSTKLEDSAMYFCASSRISYEQYFGPGTRLTVT.